This entry concerns a single T cell receptor (beta chain). Its matching antigen is unknown. This entry belongs to a study of blood T cells in healthy people across ages. Overall study findings and caveats: Long-lived donors carried more naive CD4+ cells and greater diversity than aged donors.

The CDR3 loop spans 15 amino acids. V shed 5 bases and J 3 bases; nucleotides not matched to a gene: 5. Germline CDR1 and CDR2: DFQATT and SNEGSKA (reference sequence). The use of a sample-barcoded 5' primer and a J-beta primer mix characterized a second PCR of about 7 to 12 cycles. TCRdb analysed the 5' RACE reads with MiXCR anew, one entry per CDR3 protein. The sample yields about 1.1 million distinct CDR3 sequences, around two fifths seen once. Sequences were obtained from blood. The chain recombines TRBV20-1 with TRBJ2-2; 11 nucleotides match TRBD1. The clonotype was recovered from a man younger than 35 in good health. In DNA form, the CDR3 reads TGCAGTGCTGGGGGACAGGGGGGGGACACCGGGGAGCTGTTTTTT. Protein: CSAGGQGGDTGELFF.